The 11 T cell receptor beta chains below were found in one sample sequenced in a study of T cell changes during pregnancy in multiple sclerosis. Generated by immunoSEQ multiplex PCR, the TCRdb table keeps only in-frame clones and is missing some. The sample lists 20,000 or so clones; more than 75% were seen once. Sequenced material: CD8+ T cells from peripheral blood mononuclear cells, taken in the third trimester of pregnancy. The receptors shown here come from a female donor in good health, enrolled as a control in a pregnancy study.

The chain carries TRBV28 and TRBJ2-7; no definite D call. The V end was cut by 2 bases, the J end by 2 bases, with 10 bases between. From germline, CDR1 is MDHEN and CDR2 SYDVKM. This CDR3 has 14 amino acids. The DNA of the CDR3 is TGTGCCAGCAGTTTAAGGAGCCCACCCTACGAGCAGTACTTC. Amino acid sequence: CASSLRSPPYEQYF.

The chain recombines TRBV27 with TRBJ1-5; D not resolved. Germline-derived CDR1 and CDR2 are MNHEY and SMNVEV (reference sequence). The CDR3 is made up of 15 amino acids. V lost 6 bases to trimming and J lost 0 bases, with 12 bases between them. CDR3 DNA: TGTGCCAGCAGCGAGCGCTCCGGTAGCAATCAGCCCCAGCATTTT. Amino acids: CASSERSGSNQPQHF.

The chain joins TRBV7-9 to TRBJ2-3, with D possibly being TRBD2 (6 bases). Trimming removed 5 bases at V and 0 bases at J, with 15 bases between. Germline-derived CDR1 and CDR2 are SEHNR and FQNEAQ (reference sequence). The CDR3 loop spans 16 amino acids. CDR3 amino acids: CASSPRRGRSTDTQYF. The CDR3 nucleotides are TGTGCCAGCAGCCCTAGGCGGGGCCGAAGCACAGATACGCAGTATTTT. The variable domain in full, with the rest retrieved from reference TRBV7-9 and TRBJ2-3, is DTGVSQNPRHKITKRGQNVTFRCDPISEHNRLYWYRQTLGQGPEFLTYFQNEAQLEKSRLLSDRFSAERPKGSFSTLEIQRTEQGDSAMYLCASSPRRGRSTDTQYFGPGTRLTVL.

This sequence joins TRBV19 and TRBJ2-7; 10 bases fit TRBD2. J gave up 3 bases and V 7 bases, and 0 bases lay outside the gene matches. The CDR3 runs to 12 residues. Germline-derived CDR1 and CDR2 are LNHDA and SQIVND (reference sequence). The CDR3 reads CASTSGSYEQYF. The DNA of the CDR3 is TGTGCCAGTACTAGCGGGAGCTACGAGCAGTACTTC.

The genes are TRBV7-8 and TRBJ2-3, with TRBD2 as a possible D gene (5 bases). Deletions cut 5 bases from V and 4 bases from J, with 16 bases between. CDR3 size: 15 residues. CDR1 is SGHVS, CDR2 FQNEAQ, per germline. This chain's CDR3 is CASSLPAGPADTQYF. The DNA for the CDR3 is TGTGCCAGCAGCCTGCCGGCGGGCCCGGCAGATACGCAGTATTTT.

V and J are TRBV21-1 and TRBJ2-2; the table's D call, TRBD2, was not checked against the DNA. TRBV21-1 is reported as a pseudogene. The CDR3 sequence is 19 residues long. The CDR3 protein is CASSPSLGGEPTNTGELFF. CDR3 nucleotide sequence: TGTGCCAGCAGCCCATCCCTGGGAGGAGAACCTACGAACACCGGGGAGCTGTTTTTT.

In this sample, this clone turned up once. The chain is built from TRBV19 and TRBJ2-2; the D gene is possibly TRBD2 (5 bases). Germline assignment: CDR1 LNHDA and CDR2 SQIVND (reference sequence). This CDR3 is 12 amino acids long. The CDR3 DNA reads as TGTATTTCGGAGGCGGACACCGGGGAGCTGTTTTTT. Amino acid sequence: CISEADTGELFF. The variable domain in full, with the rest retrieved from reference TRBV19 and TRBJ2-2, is DGGITQSPKYLFRKEGQNVTLSCEQNLNHDAMYWYRQDPGQGLRLIYYSQIVNDFQKGDIAEGYSVSREKKESFPLTVTSAQKNPTAFYLCISEADTGELFFGEGSRLTVL.

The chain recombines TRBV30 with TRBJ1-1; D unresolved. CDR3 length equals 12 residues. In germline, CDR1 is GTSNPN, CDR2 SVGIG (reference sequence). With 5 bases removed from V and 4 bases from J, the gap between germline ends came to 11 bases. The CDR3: CAWSPSGTEAFF. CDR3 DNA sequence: TGTGCCTGGTCTCCGTCAGGCACTGAAGCTTTCTTT.

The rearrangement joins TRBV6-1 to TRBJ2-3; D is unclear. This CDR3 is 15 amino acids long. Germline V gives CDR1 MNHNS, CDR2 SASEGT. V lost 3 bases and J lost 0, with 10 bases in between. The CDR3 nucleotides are TGTGCCAGCAGTGATATATCGGGTAGCACAGATACGCAGTATTTT. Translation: CASSDISGSTDTQYF.

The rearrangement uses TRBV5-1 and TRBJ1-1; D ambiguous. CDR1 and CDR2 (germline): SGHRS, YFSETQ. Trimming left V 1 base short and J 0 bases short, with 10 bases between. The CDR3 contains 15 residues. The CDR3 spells CASSLYQAMNTEAFF. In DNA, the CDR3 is TGCGCCAGCAGCTTGTATCAGGCGATGAACACTGAAGCTTTCTTT.

The CDR3 reads CASSETSGGQETQYF. Written as DNA, the CDR3 is TGTGCCAGCAGTGAGACTAGCGGGGGGCAAGAGACCCAGTACTTC. The genes are TRBV6-4 and TRBJ2-5, with TRBD2 identical over 13 bases. This CDR3 is 15 amino acids long. V shed 3 bases, J shed 2 bases, and the junction held 0 bases outside the gene matches. Per germline, CDR1 MRHNA and CDR2 SNTAGT.